This TCR beta chain stems from a study of cytomegalovirus exposure and HLA in healthy donors. Findings of the study overall: Certain indistinguishable V segments, among them TRBV6-2 and TRBV6-3, were excluded. Later on, a genetic analysis was performed. It linked a missense variant in DCLRE1C with V- and J-gene trimming of TCR beta. Rarity marked most TCR sequences, yet some public TCRs occurred in many donors.

The PCR made use of 60 Vbeta and 13 Jbeta primers. Clones were read by immunoSEQ multiplex PCR, and TCRdb kept only the in-frame ones, dropping some. The sample has 120,000 or so clones; 60% to 80% are singletons. As for this clone: Its cognate antigen is unknown.

With 5 bases removed from V and 2 bases from J, the gap between germline ends came to 6 bases. In germline, CDR1 is DFQATT, CDR2 SNEGSKA (reference sequence). CDR3 length: 11 residues. This chain uses TRBV20-1 with TRBJ1-2; no firm D call. Sequences were obtained from PBMCs. This sequence was found in a man between 25 and 39 years old in good health and CMV-seronegative. The CDR3 protein is CSAAGNYGYTF. DNA of the CDR3: TGCAGTGCTGCAGGAAACTATGGCTACACCTTC.